These 27 T cell receptor beta chains were all obtained from the same sample, sequenced in a study of CD8 T cells in Susac syndrome. It was with random hexamers that roughly 0.45 to 1 ug RNA was reverse transcribed. MiXCR, applied by TCRdb to the immunoSEQ multiplex PCR reads, yields one record per CDR3 protein. The sample contains roughly 52,000 distinct CDR3 sequences, approximately 95% of which appear only once. The source material was CD8+ T cells from PBMCs. These receptors came from a human donor with Susac syndrome.

V and J are TRBV30 and TRBJ2-5; TRBD2 aligns across 7 bases. The CDR3 runs to 12 residues. V lost 8 bases to trimming and J lost 10 bases; unmatched junction nucleotides: 13. Germline V gene data show CDR1 as GTSNPN and CDR2 as SVGIG (reference sequence). This CDR3 is CARGEESRNQYF. DNA for the CDR3: TGTGCCCGGGGGGAGGAAAGTAGGAACCAGTACTTC.

This chain uses TRBV9 with TRBJ2-5; 9 bases are shared with TRBD1. The CDR3 is 16 residues long. Looked up from germline, CDR1 is SGDLS and CDR2 is YYNGEE. After removal of 5 bases from V and 1 base from J, the junction contained 9 bases not matched to a gene. DNA of the CDR3: TGTGCCAGCAGTCACCCCAGGACAGGGGTCCAAGAGACCCAGTACTTC. Translation gives CASSHPRTGVQETQYF.

This chain connects TRBV19 to TRBJ2-2, with 8 bases matching TRBD2. Germline CDR1 and CDR2: LNHDA and SQIVND (reference sequence). The CDR3 loop spans 16 amino acids. The junction had 12 bases not matched to a gene; V was cut back by 9 bases and J by 3 bases. This CDR3 is CASLEPSGRHTGELFF. The CDR3 DNA reads as TGTGCCAGCCTTGAACCTAGCGGGCGTCACACCGGGGAGCTGTTTTTT.

The V call is TRBV6-1, the J call TRBJ2-1; D unclear. Germline loops: CDR1 MNHNS, CDR2 SASEGT. V was cut by 5 bases and J by 6 bases, with 8 bases left in between. The CDR3 contains 12 residues. The CDR3 loop is CASSRPRNEQFF. The CDR3 DNA reads TGTGCCAGCAGTAGGCCCCGCAATGAGCAGTTCTTC.

The chain joins TRBV30 to TRBJ1-2; D is unresolved. The CDR3 runs 12 residues. Germline assignment: CDR1 GTSNPN and CDR2 SVGIG (reference sequence). V shed 2 bases and J shed 4 bases, with 8 bases lying between them. Written as DNA, the CDR3 is TGTGCCTGGAGTTCCAGCTCCTATGGCTACACCTTC. It is translated as CAWSSSSYGYTF.

This clonotype appeared once. This sequence joins TRBV20-1 and TRBJ2-5; 14 bases align to TRBD2. V shed 6 bases, J shed 5 bases, and the junction held 8 bases outside the gene matches. The V gene's germline CDR1 is DFQATT and CDR2 SNEGSKA (reference sequence). The CDR3 covers 15 residues. In DNA form, the CDR3 reads TGCAGTGCCTACCGGACTAGCGGGGGGTTTGAGACCCAGTACTTC. Translating gives CSAYRTSGGFETQYF.

The V gene is TRBV29-1, the J gene TRBJ2-7; possible D gene TRBD2, 6 bases. V gave up 0 bases and J gave up 7 bases, with 16 bases separating them. The CDR3 contains 14 residues. Germline V gene sequence: CDR1 SQVTM, CDR2 ANQGSEA. Here the CDR3 reads CSVEDGTAAGEQYF. The CDR3 DNA reads as TGCAGCGTTGAAGACGGGACTGCGGCGGGTGAGCAGTACTTC.

Only a few counts were recorded for this clonotype. This chain connects TRBV4-2 to TRBJ2-2, with D uncertain. CDR1 and CDR2 from the germline V gene are LGHNA and YNFKEQ. Deletions cut 0 bases from V and 8 bases from J, with 10 bases between. The CDR3 runs to 14 residues. The CDR3 spells CASSQDRGPGELFF. CDR3 nucleotides: TGTGCCAGCAGCCAAGATCGCGGTCCTGGGGAGCTGTTTTTT.

V is TRBV24-1 and J is TRBJ1-5, with D unresolved. Germline CDR1 is KGHDR and CDR2 is SFDVKD. This CDR3 region has 10 residues. Trimming removed 7 bases from V and 6 bases from J, with 3 bases in between. The CDR3 coding sequence is TGTGCCACCAGCCGTCAGCCCCAGCATTTT. Translated, it gives CATSRQPQHF.

This clonotype was seen a single time. The rearrangement uses TRBV30 and TRBJ1-1; possible D gene TRBD1, 6 bases. The CDR3 extends over 15 amino acids. Per germline, CDR1 GTSNPN and CDR2 SVGIG (reference sequence). V was clipped by 3 bases and J by 6 bases, with 20 bases between them. Written as DNA, the CDR3 is TGTGCCTGGAGGGGAAGACAGGCATCTTCTGCTGAAGCTTTCTTT. Its protein is CAWRGRQASSAEAFF.

V gene TRBV6-2 or TRBV6-3 combines with J gene TRBJ2-1; D ambiguous. The CDR3 has 13 residues. Germline assignment: CDR1 MNHEY and CDR2 SVGEGT. V shed 5 bases and J shed 2 bases, with 7 bases lying between them. CDR3: CASSPVPYNEQFF. CDR3 nucleotides: TGTGCCAGCAGTCCAGTCCCCTACAATGAGCAGTTCTTC.

The chain is built from TRBV27 and TRBJ1-4; 8 nucleotides agree with TRBD1. Germline V gene lookup returns CDR1 MNHEY and CDR2 SMNVEV (reference sequence). The CDR3 loop spans 11 amino acids. V lost 5 bases to trimming and J lost 12 bases; unmatched junction nucleotides: 2. The CDR3 loop reads CASSAGGELFF. As DNA, the CDR3 is TGTGCCAGCAGTGCAGGGGGCGAACTGTTTTTT.

The chain carries TRBV24-1 and TRBJ1-1; D possibly corresponds to TRBD1 (5 bases). This CDR3 has 15 residues. The V and J ends lost 5 bases and 1 base respectively, with 13 bases between them. The V gene's germline CDR1 is KGHDR and CDR2 SFDVKD. The CDR3 sequence is CATSVPGGTNTEAFF. For the CDR3, the DNA is TGTGCCACCAGTGTACCCGGAGGGACGAACACTGAAGCTTTCTTT.

The genes are TRBV2 and TRBJ2-5; the match to TRBD2 covers 8 bases. Germline CDR1 and CDR2: SNHLY and FYNNEI. The V gene end was trimmed by 3 bases and the J gene end by 3 bases; junction bases not matched to a gene: 9. The CDR3 extends over 16 amino acids. In DNA, the CDR3 is TGTGCCAGCAGTGACGGAGTAGCGGGGACCGAAGAGACCCAGTACTTC. Protein sequence: CASSDGVAGTEETQYF.

This CDR3 is CASSLRRTPTDEQFF. CDR3 in DNA: TGTGCCAGCAGCCTCCGGAGGACTCCTACCGATGAGCAGTTCTTC. The chain carries TRBV9 and TRBJ2-1, with D perhaps TRBD2 (5 bases). Germline CDR1 and CDR2: SGDLS and YYNGEE. The CDR3 consists of 15 residues. Trimming cost V 4 bases and J 8 bases, with 19 bases left between them.

This chain links TRBV18 with TRBJ1-2; D possibly corresponds to TRBD1 (5 bases). V was shortened by 2 bases and J by 4 bases, with 11 bases between the two germline ends. This CDR3 has 14 amino acids. Germline V gene sequence: CDR1 KGHSH, CDR2 LQKENI. The CDR3 DNA sequence: TGTGCCAGCTCACCAACAGGAGAATCCTATGGCTACACCTTC. Translated, it gives CASSPTGESYGYTF.

This clonotype was detected once. The chain carries TRBV30 and TRBJ1-2; D is perhaps TRBD1 (5 bases). From germline, CDR1 is GTSNPN and CDR2 SVGIG (reference sequence). V dropped 2 bases and J dropped 6 bases, with 16 bases sitting between them. The CDR3 loop spans 14 amino acids. The CDR3 reads CAWSYRIHEDGYTF. The CDR3 nucleotides read TGTGCCTGGAGTTACAGGATCCATGAAGATGGCTACACCTTC.

The chain carries TRBV2 and TRBJ2-5; perhaps TRBD2 as D (5 bases). V was shortened by 3 bases and J by 1 base, with 18 bases between the two germline ends. Germline loops: CDR1 SNHLY, CDR2 FYNNEI. The CDR3 is 17 residues long. The CDR3 region has the DNA TGTGCCAGCAGTGAGCTGAGGGTTCTCAATCTCCAAGAGACCCAGTACTTC. It codes for CASSELRVLNLQETQYF.

This sequence joins TRBV4-3 and TRBJ2-7; weak D call: TRBD2 (6 bases). V lost 5 bases, J lost 0 bases, and 14 bases lay in between. The CDR3 totals 15 residues. Germline V gene lookup returns CDR1 LGHNA and CDR2 YSLEER. The CDR3 sequence is CASSVGGFPSYEQYF. DNA for the CDR3: TGCGCCAGCAGCGTGGGGGGATTCCCCTCCTACGAGCAGTACTTC.

V is TRBV30 and J is TRBJ1-5; weak D call: TRBD1 (6 bases). The CDR3 contains 13 residues. Germline V lookup: CDR1 GTSNPN, CDR2 SVGIG (reference sequence). Deletions cut 4 bases from V and 7 bases from J, with 14 bases between. The CDR3 DNA reads as TGTGCCTGGATGGGGGGGCTGGGACAGCCCCAGCATTTT. Translating gives CAWMGGLGQPQHF.

V gene TRBV5-1 combines with J gene TRBJ2-2; maybe TRBD1 (5 bases). The V end lost 2 bases, the J end lost 4 bases, and 15 bases lay between the germline ends. CDR1 and CDR2 (germline): SGHRS, YFSETQ. The CDR3 extends over 16 amino acids. The CDR3 here is CASSLFVGPATGELFF. As DNA, the CDR3 is TGCGCCAGCAGCTTATTTGTGGGGCCCGCCACCGGGGAGCTGTTTTTT. The entire variable domain, with the rest obtained from reference TRBV5-1 and TRBJ2-2, is as follows: KAGVTQTPRYLIKTRGQQVTLSCSPISGHRSVSWYQQTPGQGLQFLFEYFSETQRNKGNFPGRFSGRQFSNSRSEMNVSTLELGDSALYLCASSLFVGPATGELFFGEGSRLTVL.

This chain links TRBV5-1 with TRBJ1-1; D is perhaps TRBD1 (5 bases). The length of the CDR3 is 14 residues. Germline V lookup: CDR1 SGHRS, CDR2 YFSETQ. V shed 2 bases and J shed 7 bases, with 15 bases lying between them. CDR3: CASSLRGAGYEAFF. The CDR3 bases are TGCGCCAGCAGCTTAAGGGGAGCGGGCTATGAAGCTTTCTTT.

The chain has TRBV14 and TRBJ2-7; no clear D. The V end lost 3 bases, the J end lost 6 bases, and 18 bases lay between the germline ends. Looked up from germline, CDR1 is SGHDN and CDR2 is FVKESK. CDR3 length: 15 residues. The CDR3 region is CASSQVNRPLGEQYF. CDR3 in DNA: TGTGCCAGCAGCCAGGTTAATCGGCCCCTAGGCGAGCAGTACTTC.

This clonotype was found once. The chain employs TRBV16 and TRBJ1-6; 9 nucleotides agree with TRBD1. The CDR3 sequence is 16 residues long. V gave up 4 bases and J gave up 9 bases; unmatched junction bases: 10. The V gene's germline CDR1 is KGHSY and CDR2 FQNENV. CDR3 sequence (DNA): TGTGCCAGCAGCCGAACCCCACAGGGGGCGGCTTCACCCCTCCACTTT. Encoded protein: CASSRTPQGAASPLHF.

This clonotype was seen just once. The rearrangement joins TRBV29-1 to TRBJ1-1; D gene unclear. V shed 5 bases and J shed 0 bases, with 7 bases lying between them. The CDR3 covers 12 residues. CDR1 SQVTM and CDR2 ANQGSEA come from the germline V gene. The CDR3 region has the DNA TGCAGCGTTCAGATCATGAACACTGAAGCTTTCTTT. Translation gives CSVQIMNTEAFF.

This clonotype was observed a single time. The chain employs TRBV6-5 and TRBJ1-6; D ambiguous. The CDR3 sequence is 13 residues long. V dropped 1 base and J dropped 9 bases, with 7 bases sitting between them. The germline V gene has CDR1 MNHEY and CDR2 SVGAGI. Here the CDR3 DNA reads TGTGCCAGCAGTTACTTTGTAGCTTCACCCCTCCACTTT. This translates into CASSYFVASPLHF.

This clonotype has just a few counts. CDR3 sequence (DNA): TGTGCCAGCAGTTTAACCTACGAGCAGTACTTC. It translates to CASSLTYEQYF. The V gene is TRBV28, the J gene TRBJ2-7; D is undetermined. The CDR3 is 11 residues long. V was cut by 2 bases and J by 2 bases, with 1 base left in between. CDR1 is MDHEN, CDR2 SYDVKM, per germline.